These 12 T cell receptor beta chains were sequenced from one sample in a study of vaccination effects on CD4 cells after COVID-19. Antigen-specific CD4+ T cells were expanded with viral peptide pools in the ViraFEST assay before sequencing. Following a roughly 9-day culture, CD4+ T cells were purified. None of the vaccinated had previously contracted SARS-CoV-2, and their nucleocapsid antibodies tested negative. Their cognate antigens are unknown. Data came from immunoSEQ multiplex PCR; TCRdb stores just in-frame clones and leaves some out. In the table there are some 22,000 clones, 55% to 75% of which are singletons. Sequences were derived from CD4+ T cells from PBMCs cultured with HCoV-OC43 spike peptides, sampled before COVID-19 vaccination. Subset in this sample: HCoV-OC43 spike overlapping peptide pool stimulation. These receptor sequences come from a human donor who received a COVID-19 vaccine.

This chain joins TRBV19 and TRBJ2-7; maybe TRBD1 (5 bases). The CDR3 has 17 residues. V was shortened by 5 bases and J by 6 bases, with 26 bases between the two germline ends. Germline V gene sequence: CDR1 LNHDA, CDR2 SQIVND (reference sequence). The CDR3 sequence: CASSPSTPRTRSSEQYF. The CDR3 DNA follows: TGTGCCAGTAGTCCTAGTACCCCTAGGACACGATCGAGCGAGCAGTACTTC. The variable domain in full, completed from reference TRBV19 and TRBJ2-7, reads DGGITQSPKYLFRKEGQNVTLSCEQNLNHDAMYWYRQDPGQGLRLIYYSQIVNDFQKGDIAEGYSVSREKKESFPLTVTSAQKNPTAFYLCASSPSTPRTRSSEQYFGPGTRLTVT.

This chain joins TRBV27 and TRBJ2-2; D perhaps matches TRBD2 (5 bases). V dropped 3 bases and J dropped 5 bases, with 13 bases sitting between them. This CDR3 is 15 amino acids long. Germline-derived CDR1 and CDR2 are MNHEY and SMNVEV (reference sequence). CDR3 in amino acids: CASSFVLAQTGELFF. DNA of the CDR3: TGTGCCAGCAGTTTTGTCCTAGCACAGACCGGGGAGCTGTTTTTT.

The chain has TRBV27 and TRBJ1-4; D call uncertain. Trimming shortened V by 3 bases and J by 10 bases, and 6 bases separated the two germline ends. The germline V gene has CDR1 MNHEY and CDR2 SMNVEV (reference sequence). CDR3 size: 11 residues. The CDR3 nucleotides are TGTGCCAGCAGTTTCGATGGAAAACTGTTTTTT. This encodes CASSFDGKLFF.

The chain recombines TRBV27 with TRBJ2-2; 12 positions agree with TRBD1. The germline V gene has CDR1 MNHEY and CDR2 SMNVEV (reference sequence). This CDR3 has 19 amino acids. The V and J ends lost 5 bases and 6 bases, in that order; junction bases with no gene match: 16. CDR3 protein: CASSDPWDRGRSRSGELFF. The DNA for the CDR3 is TGTGCCAGCAGTGACCCATGGGACAGGGGGCGTAGTAGGTCCGGGGAGCTGTTTTTT.

The gene calls are TRBV5-4 and TRBJ1-1, with D tentatively TRBD1 (6 bases). The length of the CDR3 is 12 residues. Trimming shortened V by 2 bases and J by 10 bases, and 12 bases separated the two germline ends. Per the germline V gene, CDR1 is SGHNT and CDR2 is YYREEE (reference sequence). CDR3 loop: CASSLQGRAAFF. CDR3 nucleotide sequence: TGTGCCAGCAGCTTACAGGGAAGGGCAGCTTTCTTT.

This clone was observed once. This chain links TRBV7-9 with TRBJ2-1, with 10 bases lining up with TRBD2. Trimming cost V 5 bases and J 6 bases; bases outside gene matches: 7. Germline lookup yields CDR1 SEHNR and CDR2 FQNEAQ (reference sequence). CDR3 length: 15 amino acids. The chain's CDR3 is CASSPLAGAPNEQFF. The CDR3 nucleotides are TGTGCCAGCAGCCCCCTAGCGGGAGCCCCCAATGAGCAGTTCTTC.

Within the sample, this clone is medium-sized. The genes are TRBV7-9 and TRBJ1-3, with D unclear. Trimming pared 5 bases from V and 2 bases from J, leaving 4 bases between. The CDR3 is 12 amino acids. From germline, CDR1 is SEHNR and CDR2 FQNEAQ (reference sequence). CDR3 bases: TGTGCCAGCAGCCCGACTGGAAACACCATATATTTT. It codes for CASSPTGNTIYF. The entire variable domain, with the rest obtained from reference TRBV7-9 and TRBJ1-3, is as follows: DTGVSQNPRHKITKRGQNVTFRCDPISEHNRLYWYRQTLGQGPEFLTYFQNEAQLEKSRLLSDRFSAERPKGSFSTLEIQRTEQGDSAMYLCASSPTGNTIYFGEGSWLTVV.

The chain uses TRBV6-5 and TRBJ1-5, with 7 positions matching TRBD1. Per germline, CDR1 MNHEY and CDR2 SVGAGI. Trimming cost V 8 bases and J 3 bases; bases outside gene matches: 4. The CDR3 contains 13 residues. CDR3 bases: TGTGCCAGCCGGGACAGATACAATCAGCCCCAGCATTTT. This codes for CASRDRYNQPQHF.

This clone was seen just once. The chain links TRBV30 to TRBJ2-5, with D possibly TRBD1 on 5 matching bases. The V gene lost 0 bases and the J gene lost 5 bases, with 28 bases spanning the gap. CDR3 size: 19 residues. Germline lookup yields CDR1 GTSNPN and CDR2 SVGIG (reference sequence). The CDR3: CAWSVDTLERWGFTETQYF. CDR3 DNA: TGTGCCTGGAGTGTAGATACCCTGGAGAGGTGGGGCTTCACTGAGACCCAGTACTTC.

J is TRBJ1-2 and V is TRBV10-3; 12 nucleotides match TRBD1. The CDR3 contains 17 residues. In germline, CDR1 is ENHRY, CDR2 SYGVKD. V lost 4 bases, J lost 4 bases, and 10 bases stayed unmatched. CDR3 protein: CAISVGTGGAAGYGYTF. In DNA, the CDR3 is TGTGCCATCAGTGTAGGGACAGGGGGCGCAGCTGGCTATGGCTACACCTTC.

The chain has TRBV10-1 and TRBJ2-3; D not resolved. V was trimmed by 2 bases and J by 4 bases, leaving 13 bases between them. CDR1 and CDR2 (germline): WNHNN, SYGVQD (reference sequence). The CDR3 has 15 residues. The CDR3 spells CASSEARSFADTQYF. For the CDR3, the DNA is TGCGCCAGCAGTGAGGCTAGGAGCTTTGCAGATACGCAGTATTTT.

This clone came up once. The V call is TRBV28, the J call TRBJ1-2, with D unresolved. Germline CDR1 reads MDHEN; CDR2 reads SYDVKM. V lost 6 bases, J lost 5 bases, and 7 bases lay in between. CDR3 size: 11 residues. CDR3 nucleotides: TGTGCCAGCAGACCCGAGTATGGCTACACCTTC. It encodes CASRPEYGYTF.